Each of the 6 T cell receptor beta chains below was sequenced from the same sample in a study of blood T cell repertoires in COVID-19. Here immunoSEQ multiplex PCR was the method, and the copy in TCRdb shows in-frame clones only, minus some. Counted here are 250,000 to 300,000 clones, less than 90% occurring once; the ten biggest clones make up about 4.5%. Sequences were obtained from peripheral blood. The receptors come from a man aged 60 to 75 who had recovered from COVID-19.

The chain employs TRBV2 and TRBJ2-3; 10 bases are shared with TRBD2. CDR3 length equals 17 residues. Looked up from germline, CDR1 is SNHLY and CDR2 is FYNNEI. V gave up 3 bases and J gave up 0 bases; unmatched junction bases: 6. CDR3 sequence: CASSDGAGGPSTDTQYF. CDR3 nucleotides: TGTGCCAGCAGTGATGGAGCGGGGGGGCCTAGCACAGATACGCAGTATTTT.

The CDR3 spells CASSHSGSRDEQYF. Here the CDR3 DNA reads TGTGCCAGCAGCCATTCGGGGAGTCGGGACGAGCAGTACTTC. V gene TRBV27 combines with J gene TRBJ2-7; maybe TRBD2 (5 bases). V was shortened by 6 bases and J by 5 bases, with 17 bases between the two germline ends. Germline V gives CDR1 MNHEY, CDR2 SMNVEV (reference sequence). The CDR3 totals 14 residues.

As DNA, the CDR3 is TGTGCCAGCTCACCACTCCCCGACAGGGTTTTGACTAACTATGGCTACACCTTC. It specifies CASSPLPDRVLTNYGYTF. This sequence joins TRBV18 and TRBJ1-2; 7 nucleotides match TRBD1. The germline V gene encodes CDR1 KGHSH and CDR2 LQKENI. V lost 1 base, J lost 0 bases, and 11 bases stayed unmatched. This CDR3 has 18 residues.

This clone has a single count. DNA of the CDR3: TGTGCCAGCAGCTTAGGAGCGTCTAGCGGGAACCGGGAGACCCAGTACTTC. Protein sequence: CASSLGASSGNRETQYF. V gene TRBV11-3 combines with J gene TRBJ2-5, with TRBD2 matching over 9 bases. The germline V gene has CDR1 SGHNT and CDR2 YENEEA. The CDR3 is 17 residues long. V shed 1 base, J shed 5 bases, and the junction held 11 bases outside the gene matches.

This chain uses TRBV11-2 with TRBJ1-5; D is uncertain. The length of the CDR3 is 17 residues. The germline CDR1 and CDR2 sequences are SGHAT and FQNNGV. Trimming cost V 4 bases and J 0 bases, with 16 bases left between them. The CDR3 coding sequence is TGTGCCAGCAGCTCCCAGACAAGCCCTTATAGCAATCAGCCCCAGCATTTT. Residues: CASSSQTSPYSNQPQHF.

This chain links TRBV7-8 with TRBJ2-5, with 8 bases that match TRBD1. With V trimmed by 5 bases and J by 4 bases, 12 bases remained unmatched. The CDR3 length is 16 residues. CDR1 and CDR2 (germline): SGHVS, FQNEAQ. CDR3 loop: CASSPLRGQGGETQYF. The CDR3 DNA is TGTGCCAGCAGCCCCCTGCGCGGACAGGGAGGAGAGACCCAGTACTTC. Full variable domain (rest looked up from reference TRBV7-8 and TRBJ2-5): GAGVSQSPRYKVAKRGQDVALRCDPISGHVSLFWYQQALGQGPEFLTYFQNEAQLDKSGLPSDRFFAERPEGSVSTLKIQRTQQEDSAVYLCASSPLRGQGGETQYFGPGTRLLVL.